This entry is about one TCR beta chain. The antigen is undetermined. Method: immunoSEQ multiplex PCR; TCRdb's copy keeps in-frame clones and lacks some. The sample holds tens of thousands of clones, roughly nine tenths seen once. This CDR3 comprises 14 residues. Between the trimmed V and J ends, which lost 9 bases and 7 bases, there was a span of 20 bases. Looked up from germline, CDR1 is MDHEN and CDR2 is SYDVKM. This entry is derived from a study of T cells in localized non-small cell lung cancer. Study-level findings and limits: Longer overall survival was linked to higher blood T cell density. Compared with tumor, uninvolved adjacent lung displayed greater T cell clonality, ranking highest overall.

V is TRBV28 and J is TRBJ2-3; TRBD2 is a possible D gene (5 bases). The clonotype was recovered from a woman between 40 and 69 years old with stage I lung adenocarcinoma. The sequences come from peripheral blood, collected before any cancer treatment. The CDR3 coding sequence is TGTGCCAGTCGGGCGGCCCTCGGGGTTAATACGCAGTATTTT. As protein: CASRAALGVNTQYF.